This T cell receptor (beta chain) was sequenced in a study of shared clonotypes between healthy human individuals. Study-level points and caveats: Few donors restricted represented genetic and exposure-history diversity. Non-shared clonotypes displayed generation probabilities falling below those of clonotypes present in all four donors.

Regarding this clone: Its antigen remains unidentified.

V was clipped by 8 bases and J by 6 bases; unmatched bases: 5. The germline gives CDR1 WSHSY, CDR2 SAAADI. This CDR3 has 13 amino acids. Using immunoSEQ multiplex PCR, the repertoire was profiled, and TCRdb retains in-frame clones only, with some absent. The sample records roughly 660,000 clones, around 90% being singletons. Recent vaccinations or acute infections were absent in the healthy HIV-negative adult donors. The sequence derives from a man aged 18 to 30 in good health. Some clones in this sample may be carry-over from other donors' samples. The V gene is TRBV10-2, the J gene TRBJ2-7; TRBD2 matches 12 bases. The sequencing sample was made of memory CD8+ T cells from PBMCs. The subset denotes: CD45RO+ cells pooled with CCR7-negative TemRA cells. The DNA of the CDR3 is TGCGCCAGCTGCCTAGCGGGAGGGGGCGAGCAGTACTTC. This sequence encodes CASCLAGGGEQYF.